The 30 T cell receptor beta chains in this list originate from one sample, sequenced in a study of blood T cell repertoires in COVID-19 (dated by TCRdb to the early 2020s). The library was prepared using the immunoSEQ multiplex PCR assay. This is the immuneACCESS table as TCRdb keeps it, with only in-frame sequences that have V and J called. A part of the clones is gone; compared with another copy, unresolved V genes explain less than half, and the rest is unexplained. This sample lists 200,000 or so clones; under 90% were detected once. The biggest ten clones account for around 21% of the sample. Sequenced material: peripheral blood. Receptors originate from a human donor in a cohort sampled during active COVID-19.

The J gene is TRBJ2-7, the V gene TRBV11-3; the match to TRBD2 covers 7 bases. This CDR3 has 14 residues. Germline V gene data show CDR1 as SGHNT and CDR2 as YENEEA. V lost 5 bases and J lost 2; bases outside the gene matches: 6. CDR3 protein: CASSPRAGAYEQYF. The CDR3 region has the DNA TGTGCCAGCAGCCCCCGGGCGGGGGCCTACGAGCAGTACTTC.

The chain carries TRBV10-3 and TRBJ2-7; 7 nucleotides line up with TRBD1. The length of the CDR3 is 12 residues. Germline CDR1 reads ENHRY; CDR2 reads SYGVKD. J lost 7 bases, V lost 6 bases, and 6 bases had no gene match. The CDR3 coding sequence is TGTGCCATCAGCCAGACAGGGAATGAGCAGTACGTC. This sequence encodes CAISQTGNEQYV.

The rearrangement links TRBV2 to TRBJ2-3; D gene unclear. The CDR3 consists of 15 residues. From germline, CDR1 is SNHLY and CDR2 FYNNEI. Trimming left V 4 bases short and J 2 bases short, with 13 bases between. The CDR3 DNA is TGTGCCAGCAGTGCAGACACCGTATACACAGATACGCAGTATTTT. Protein sequence: CASSADTVYTDTQYF.

The rearrangement joins TRBV29-1 to TRBJ1-2; D may be TRBD1 (5 bases). V was cut by 7 bases and J by 6 bases, with 12 bases left in between. The CDR3 loop spans 11 amino acids. CDR1 is SQVTM and CDR2 is ANQGSEA in the germline V gene. The chain's CDR3 is CSDAGRDGYTF. The CDR3 DNA sequence: TGCAGCGACGCGGGGCGGGATGGCTACACCTTC. Supplemented by reference TRBV29-1 and TRBJ1-2, the full variable domain reads SAVISQKPSRDICQRGTSLTIQCQVDSQVTMMFWYRQQPGQSLTLIATANQGSEATYESGFVIDKFPISRPNLTFSTLTVSNMSPEDSSIYLCSDAGRDGYTFGSGTRLTVV.

The chain links TRBV4-1 to TRBJ2-5; D gene unclear. Germline V gives CDR1 MGHRA, CDR2 YSYEKL. Trimming took off 2 bases at V and 3 bases at J, with 7 bases between the two ends. This CDR3 region has 13 residues. The CDR3 sequence: CASSQRPEETQYF. The CDR3 DNA reads TGCGCCAGCAGCCAACGTCCAGAAGAGACCCAGTACTTC.

This clone was recorded a few times. The chain employs TRBV5-6 and TRBJ1-2; TRBD1 matches at 9 bases. CDR3 length: 13 amino acids. V shed 0 bases, J shed 8 bases, and the junction held 2 bases outside the gene matches. Germline V CDR1 and CDR2: SGHDT, YYEEEE. The CDR3 spells CASSLATGGGYTF. CDR3 bases: TGTGCCAGCAGCTTGGCGACAGGGGGGGGCTACACCTTC.

DNA of the CDR3: TGTGCCAGCAGTCTAAGGTGGGGAAGCGGTACCTACGAGCAGTACTTC. This encodes CASSLRWGSGTYEQYF. The chain uses TRBV27 and TRBJ2-7, with a weak D call TRBD2 (5 bases). Trimming removed 5 bases from V and 2 bases from J, with 19 bases in between. CDR1 and CDR2 from the germline V gene are MNHEY and SMNVEV (reference sequence). This CDR3 has 16 amino acids.

This clone was detected a few times. This chain connects TRBV7-8 to TRBJ2-1; 8 nucleotides align to TRBD1. The CDR3 is 15 amino acids. CDR1 and CDR2 from the germline V gene are SGHVS and FQNEAQ. Trimming cost V 2 bases and J 5 bases; bases outside gene matches: 5. CDR3 DNA sequence: TGTGCCAGCAGCTTACCGGGACAGGTAAACAATGAGCAGTTCTTC. Its translation: CASSLPGQVNNEQFF.

The J gene is TRBJ1-2, the V gene TRBV30; TRBD1 agrees at 8 bases. Germline values: CDR1 GTSNPN, CDR2 SVGIG (reference sequence). The CDR3 loop spans 13 amino acids. The V gene end was trimmed by 2 bases and the J gene end by 7 bases; junction bases not matched to a gene: 6. CDR3 residues: CAWSIQGGVGYTF. The CDR3 bases are TGTGCCTGGAGTATACAGGGGGGGGTTGGCTACACCTTC.

This chain joins TRBV27 and TRBJ2-2, with 7 nucleotides matching TRBD1. Germline V gene data show CDR1 as MNHEY and CDR2 as SMNVEV (reference sequence). Germline trimming cut 2 bases from V and 5 bases from J; bases unmatched to any gene: 8. This CDR3 is 16 amino acids long. CDR3 region: CASSLGPGGRTGELFF. For the CDR3, the DNA is TGTGCCAGCAGTTTAGGGCCAGGGGGTCGGACCGGGGAGCTGTTTTTT.

Comment on this clone: Other DNA sequences in the same sample also yield this CDR3. CDR3 coding DNA: TGTGCCAGCTCACCAAGGGGGAATCAGCCCCAGCATTTT. Amino acids: CASSPRGNQPQHF. The V and J genes are TRBV18 and TRBJ1-5, with D perhaps TRBD1 (6 bases). The CDR3 runs 13 residues. V lost 2 bases, J lost 4 bases, and 6 bases lay in between. CDR1 is KGHSH and CDR2 is LQKENI in the germline V gene. The full variable domain, its missing parts supplied by reference TRBV18 and TRBJ1-5, is NAGVMQNPRHLVRRRGQEARLRCSPMKGHSHVYWYRQLPEEGLKFMVYLQKENIIDESGMPKERFSAEFPKEGPSILRIQQVVRGDSAAYFCASSPRGNQPQHFGDGTRLSIL.

The chain recombines TRBV3-1 (or the pseudogene TRBV3-2) with TRBJ1-1; a weak D match, TRBD1 (6 bases). Germline V gives CDR1 LGHDT, CDR2 YNNKEL (reference sequence). V dropped 0 bases and J dropped 2 bases, with 19 bases sitting between them. The CDR3 length is 18 residues. The CDR3 protein is CASSQDRRGGQINTEAFF. The CDR3 DNA reads as TGTGCCAGCAGCCAAGATCGAAGAGGCGGACAGATAAACACTGAAGCTTTCTTT.

V is TRBV24-1 and J is TRBJ1-4; 10 bases are a match to TRBD1. The CDR3 covers 15 residues. The V and J ends lost 5 bases and 7 bases, in that order; junction bases with no gene match: 6. The germline gives CDR1 KGHDR, CDR2 SFDVKD. The CDR3 coding sequence is TGTGCCACCAGTGTCGGACAGGGGGGATCTGAAAAACTGTTTTTT. This gives the protein CATSVGQGGSEKLFF.

The chain employs TRBV4-1 and TRBJ2-4, with 8 bases aligning to TRBD2. Germline lookup yields CDR1 MGHRA and CDR2 YSYEKL. Unmatched junction bases numbered 11, after V lost 1 base and J lost 3 bases. The CDR3 sequence is 18 residues long. The DNA of the CDR3 is TGCGCCAGCAGCCAAGGACTAGCGAGGGGATTATACAAAAACATTCAGTACTTC. Amino acids: CASSQGLARGLYKNIQYF.

The rearrangement links TRBV10-3 to TRBJ2-7, with 9 bases that match TRBD1. The V gene end was trimmed by 6 bases and the J gene end by 4 bases; junction bases not matched to a gene: 10. Germline assignment: CDR1 ENHRY and CDR2 SYGVKD. The CDR3 extends over 15 amino acids. CDR3 DNA sequence: TGTGCCATCAGGTCCGGGACAGGGATAGTATACGAGCAGTACTTC. It encodes CAIRSGTGIVYEQYF.

This clone occurred many times. The chain recombines TRBV18 with TRBJ2-2; 9 bases align to TRBD2. CDR1 is KGHSH and CDR2 is LQKENI in the germline V gene. The CDR3 has 21 amino acids. J was trimmed by 2 bases and V by 6 bases; bases with no gene match: 22. CDR3 amino acids: CASSTLAAAGGPGVNTGELFF. For the CDR3, the DNA is TGTGCCAGCTCGACCCTGGCCGCCGCGGGAGGGCCTGGGGTAAACACCGGGGAGCTGTTTTTT.

Turning to this clone: The identical CDR3 is also encoded by other nucleotide sequences in the sample. This chain uses TRBV11-2 with TRBJ1-5, with D hard to call. The V gene's germline CDR1 is SGHAT and CDR2 FQNNGV. The CDR3 totals 13 residues. V gave up 0 bases and J gave up 4 bases, with 4 bases separating them. The DNA for the CDR3 is TGTGCCAGCAGCTTAGAGAGGAATCAGCCCCAGCATTTT. Its protein product is CASSLERNQPQHF.

J is TRBJ1-1 and V is TRBV4-1, with 7 bases matching TRBD1. This CDR3 has 13 amino acids. CDR1 MGHRA and CDR2 YSYEKL come from the germline V gene. With V trimmed by 3 bases and J by 3 bases, 1 base remained unmatched. The CDR3 is CASSHDRDTEAFF. In DNA form, the CDR3 reads TGCGCCAGCAGCCATGACAGGGACACTGAAGCTTTCTTT.

The rearrangement uses TRBV11-2 and TRBJ2-3; 7 bases map to TRBD1. Per the germline V gene, CDR1 is SGHAT and CDR2 is FQNNGV. Trimming removed 1 base from V and 1 base from J; junction bases left unmatched: 2. CDR3 size: 15 residues. The CDR3 DNA reads as TGTGCCAGCAGCTTAGCCGGGACAGGCACAGATACGCAGTATTTT. Encoded protein: CASSLAGTGTDTQYF.

The chain has TRBV24-1 and TRBJ2-1; D not certain. The CDR3 spans 15 residues. With 0 bases removed from V and 9 bases from J, the gap between germline ends came to 14 bases. Germline V CDR1 and CDR2: KGHDR, SFDVKD. The CDR3 DNA sequence: TGTGCCACCAGTGATTTGTCACCCCTAACCGGTGAGCAGTTCTTC. It codes for CATSDLSPLTGEQFF.

This clone showed up just a few times. The gene calls are TRBV4-1 and TRBJ2-2, with 7 bases identical to TRBD2. This CDR3 spans 17 amino acids. Germline trimming cut 1 base from V and 1 base from J; bases unmatched to any gene: 6. Germline V gene lookup returns CDR1 MGHRA and CDR2 YSYEKL. The DNA of the CDR3 is TGCGCCAGCAGCCAAGTCCACCAGCGGGGGAACACCGGGGAGCTGTTTTTT. Protein product: CASSQVHQRGNTGELFF.

This chain joins TRBV6-5 and TRBJ2-7, with 10 positions matching TRBD1. Germline V gene lookup returns CDR1 MNHEY and CDR2 SVGAGI. The CDR3 covers 14 residues. V trimming: 11 bases; J trimming: 1 base; junction bases outside the gene matches: 8. CDR3 sequence: CAGGGQGRSYEQYF. CDR3 nucleotide sequence: TGTGCCGGGGGGGGACAGGGGCGATCCTACGAGCAGTACTTC.

J is TRBJ2-5 and V is TRBV5-8; 7 bases agree with TRBD1. CDR3 length: 14 residues. In germline, CDR1 is SGHTS, CDR2 YDEGEE. The ends lost 5 bases at V and 5 bases at J; junction bases unmatched: 9. The chain's CDR3 is CASRKTGQGETQYF. CDR3 bases: TGTGCCAGCAGAAAGACAGGGCAAGGGGAGACCCAGTACTTC.

This chain links TRBV10-3 with TRBJ1-2; TRBD1 might be the D (6 bases). The germline V gene encodes CDR1 ENHRY and CDR2 SYGVKD. V lost 4 bases and J lost 6, with 9 bases in between. This CDR3 spans 12 amino acids. The CDR3 nucleotides read TGTGCCATCAGTGGGGCAGGGGATGGCTACACCTTC. It encodes CAISGAGDGYTF.

The chain couples TRBV19 to TRBJ1-5, with D possibly matching TRBD1 (5 bases). CDR1 is LNHDA, CDR2 SQIVND, per germline (reference sequence). The CDR3 consists of 14 residues. V lost 3 bases and J lost 10, with 16 bases in between. The CDR3 coding sequence is TGTGCCAGTAGTATGTTGACAGAAGACCATCCCCAGCATTTT. This translates into CASSMLTEDHPQHF.

This clone was seen a handful of times. The chain couples TRBV29-1 to TRBJ1-1; no clear D gene. The germline V and J ends were trimmed by 7 bases and 1 base, with 7 bases remaining between them. In germline, CDR1 is SQVTM, CDR2 ANQGSEA. The CDR3 runs 11 residues. CDR3 sequence reads: CSAGTNTEAFF. CDR3 DNA sequence: TGCAGCGCCGGTACGAACACTGAAGCTTTCTTT.

There are a few counts of this clone. Different DNA sequences within this sample yield the same CDR3. The rearrangement joins TRBV12-3 or TRBV12-4 to TRBJ2-2; 9 bases match TRBD2. The CDR3 runs 13 residues. V lost 6 bases, J lost 6 bases, and 2 bases stayed unmatched. For the CDR3, the DNA is TGTGCCAGCAGCCGCGGGGGGGCCGGGGAGCTGTTTTTT. This codes for CASSRGGAGELFF.

The rearrangement links TRBV14 to TRBJ2-7; TRBD1 agrees at 8 bases. The CDR3 length is 16 residues. From germline, CDR1 is SGHDN and CDR2 FVKESK. The V gene end was trimmed by 0 bases and the J gene end by 4 bases; junction bases not matched to a gene: 8. Here the CDR3 DNA reads TGTGCCAGCAGCCAAGACGGAGGACAGGGAGGATACGAGCAGTACTTC. Protein product: CASSQDGGQGGYEQYF. Combining the CDR3 with reference TRBV14 and TRBJ2-7 gives the whole variable domain EAGVTQFPSHSVIEKGQTVTLRCDPISGHDNLYWYRRVMGKEIKFLLHFVKESKQDESGMPNNRFLAERTGGTYSTLKVQPAELEDSGVYFCASSQDGGQGGYEQYFGPGTRLTVT.

The CDR3 sequence is CASSPTGGRYEQYF. The CDR3 DNA reads as TGTGCCAGCAGCCCGACAGGGGGCCGATACGAGCAGTACTTC. This rearrangement joins TRBV28 to TRBJ2-7, with 10 bases identical to TRBD1. Germline V gene lookup returns CDR1 MDHEN and CDR2 SYDVKM. Trimming removed 6 bases from V and 4 bases from J; junction bases left unmatched: 6. The CDR3 consists of 14 residues.

A single count supports this clone. The chain couples TRBV18 to TRBJ2-3; D is possibly TRBD2 (5 bases). Between the trimmed V and J ends, which lost 5 bases and 8 bases, there was a span of 14 bases. The length of the CDR3 is 13 residues. Germline assignment: CDR1 KGHSH and CDR2 LQKENI. CDR3 residues: CASSADQGSTQYF. For the CDR3, the DNA is TGTGCCAGCTCAGCGGATCAAGGGAGTACGCAGTATTTT.